The clone carrying this T cell receptor beta chain was found a few times. TCRdb re-called the 5' RACE reads through MiXCR, storing one row per CDR3 protein. In the table there are some 120,000 distinct CDR3 sequences, roughly 15% of which are singletons. This sample was included in a study of CD8 T cells in ankylosing spondylitis. Looked up from germline, CDR1 is DFQATT and CDR2 is SNEGSKA (reference sequence). V was trimmed by 0 bases and J by 1 base, leaving 20 bases between them. CDR3 length: 18 residues. What was sequenced was blood, either unsorted or a sorted T cell fraction (not recorded which). The sequence was obtained from a female donor with ankylosing spondylitis or in good health (not recorded which). The chain is built from TRBV20-1 and TRBJ2-3; D possibly corresponds to TRBD2 (7 bases). Written as DNA, the CDR3 is TGCAGTGCTAGAGAGTCGCGGTGGGGGGGGCGGGGCACAGATACGCAGTATTTT. The encoded protein is CSARESRWGGRGTDTQYF.